This paragraph covers one T cell receptor beta chain sequence. The V and J ends lost 6 bases and 2 bases respectively, with 16 bases between them. CDR1 SQVTM and CDR2 ANQGSEA come from the germline V gene. The CDR3 is 14 residues long. The sample comes from a study of blood T cell repertoires in COVID-19. Study summary: Either two negative PCRs, clearance, or symptom resolution qualified Cohort 3 donors as recovered. Samples representing acute and convalescent COVID-19 were sourced from the United States, Italy and Spain.

The protocol was immunoSEQ multiplex PCR, while the TCRdb copy is restricted to in-frame clones and leaves out a portion. The sample lists about 270,000 clones, 88% occurring once. The V call is TRBV29-1, the J call TRBJ1-2; D is perhaps TRBD1 (5 bases). The TCR comes from a woman in her sixties or seventies in a cohort exposed to, infected with or recovered from COVID-19 (not recorded which). The sequencing sample was made of PBMCs or T cells enriched from blood (not recorded which). This CDR3 reads CSVPYGPGNYGYTF. The CDR3 nucleotides are TGCAGCGTCCCCTACGGACCAGGGAACTATGGCTACACCTTC.